This TCR beta chain was identified in a study of chemoradiotherapy in HPV16-positive cancers. Study-level results: Only two HPV16-positive patients supplied the functional HPV-specificity definition.

In the case of this clone: Antigen specificity is unknown.

Data came from immunoSEQ multiplex PCR; TCRdb stores just in-frame clones and leaves some out. The table lists 15,000 to 20,000 clones, just under 70% of them singletons. Repeated repertoire sampling spanned the course of chemoradiotherapy. Trimming cost V 3 bases and J 5 bases, with 17 bases left between them. The CDR3 contains 15 residues. Germline CDR1 reads SGHRS; CDR2 reads YFSETQ. Specimen: tumor tissue, collected from a patient who underwent chemoradiotherapy. The chain joins TRBV5-1 to TRBJ1-1; D is perhaps TRBD1 (5 bases). This clonotype was sampled from a human donor with HPV-associated anogenital cancer. This CDR3 is CASSSGLFIGTEAFF. The CDR3 nucleotides read TGCGCCAGCAGCTCGGGACTATTCATTGGGACTGAAGCTTTCTTT.